Listed below are T cell receptor beta chains from one sample, sequenced in a study of human T cells and chemical hapten exposure. In TCRdb, the RACE reads were re-called with MiXCR into one record per CDR3 protein. The sample consists of 70,000 to 95,000 distinct CDR3 sequences, around 9.3% of them appearing once. Sequenced material: whole blood. These receptors were obtained from a female donor in good health. Some clones in this sample may be carry-over from other donors' samples. Each CDR3 is given with its conserved first and last residue.

CDR3	V	J
CASKGRSEISFDGYTF	TRBV27	TRBJ1-2
CASSRQGYTGELFF	TRBV11-2	TRBJ2-2
CASSLSGGLGNTIYF	TRBV27	TRBJ1-3
CASSNPGTEVLSPLHF	TRBV12-3/TRBV12-4	TRBJ1-6
CASSSLYGADTNYGYTF	TRBV18	TRBJ1-2
CASSLVAGSYNEQFF	TRBV5-1	TRBJ2-1
CASKPGNNEQFF	TRBV6-2/TRBV6-3	TRBJ2-1
CASSQENRETQYF	TRBV14	TRBJ2-5
CASSLGKGGGYTF	TRBV5-5	TRBJ1-2
CASGLVTETGLPWYGYTF	TRBV12-5	TRBJ1-2
CASSFNQGGGKNTEAFF	TRBV7-8	TRBJ1-1
CASSQNPGPDTDTQYF	TRBV4-1	TRBJ2-3
CASSYGTGGQPQHF	TRBV6-2/TRBV6-3	TRBJ1-5
CASSLFGGAKETQYF	TRBV7-9	TRBJ2-5
CASSPTRAEGNEQFF	TRBV6-2/TRBV6-3	TRBJ2-1
CASRDRERGGLRTDTQYF	TRBV5-1	TRBJ2-3
CASSYSPTRDEQFF	TRBV6-2/TRBV6-3	TRBJ2-1
CASSSTGGRSNEQFF	TRBV12-3/TRBV12-4	TRBJ2-1
CSVEDLRRGYTF	TRBV29-1	TRBJ1-2
CASSSLGLSTDTQYF	TRBV6-5	TRBJ2-3
CASSFSYSYEQYF	TRBV12-3/TRBV12-4	TRBJ2-7
CASSSTEAFF	TRBV12-3/TRBV12-4	TRBJ1-1
CVSSVRGTDTQYF	TRBV7-9	TRBJ2-3
CASSPTERRSYEQYF	TRBV18	TRBJ2-7
CASNGGRDSPLHF	TRBV27	TRBJ1-6
CASGLVIGGYEQYF	TRBV12-5	TRBJ2-7
CASSSYPGGGTDTQYF	TRBV7-2	TRBJ2-3
CASSRTGGNEKLFF	TRBV14	TRBJ1-4
CASSLSVGRPPGYTF	TRBV27	TRBJ1-2
CASTQRQGRNTEAFF	TRBV9	TRBJ1-1
CASSSRTVRSNYGYTF	TRBV27	TRBJ1-2
CASSLQAMTGNEKLFF	TRBV4-1	TRBJ1-4
CASRDRGGTEAFF	TRBV6-5	TRBJ1-1
CASSRDSGRYEQYF	TRBV2	TRBJ2-7
CATSRRRDEQYF	TRBV15	TRBJ2-7
CASRGEGAWADTQYF	TRBV28	TRBJ2-3
CASSPNPAGVDGYTF	TRBV18	TRBJ1-2
CASSAEQGANYGYTF	TRBV6-4	TRBJ1-2
CASSPPDPAGYTF	TRBV5-1	TRBJ1-2
CASSYRGLSYEQYF	TRBV6-6	TRBJ2-7
CASSVGGVGTEAFF	TRBV9	TRBJ1-1
CASSEQENTEAFF	TRBV6-1	TRBJ1-1
CSANTPRGLSNQPQHF	TRBV20-1	TRBJ1-5
CASSFSGVYEQYF	TRBV5-1	TRBJ2-7